A single sample is the source of the 16 T cell receptor beta chains below, sequenced in a study of T-cell memory formation after mild COVID-19. In TCRdb, the 5' RACE reads were re-called with MiXCR into one record per CDR3 protein. The repertoire holds fewer than 400,000 distinct CDR3 sequences, with 10% to 15% as singletons. Material for sequencing was PBMCs or a T cell subset sorted from them (not recorded which). The receptors stem from a man in his late teens or twenties who had mild COVID-19 (a few samples of this study predate the infection). Cell type and time point are not known.

V is TRBV7-3 and J is TRBJ2-5, with 10 bases matching TRBD2. The ends lost 5 bases at V and 5 bases at J; junction bases unmatched: 5. The CDR3 consists of 14 residues. Germline CDR1 and CDR2: SGHTA and FQGTGA. For the CDR3, the DNA is TGTGCCAGCAGCCAAGCGGGGGGGTATGAGACCCAGTACTTC. It specifies CASSQAGGYETQYF.

This clonotype showed up many times. An end of the junction does not agree with germline; a read error may underlie this. The chain has TRBV7-2 and TRBJ2-1, with TRBD2 matching 9 bases. Per germline, CDR1 SGHTA and CDR2 FQGNSA. CDR3 size: 15 residues. DNA for the CDR3: TGCGCCAGCAGCTTGGGGCGGGGGGGATACAATGAGCAGTTCTTC. Amino acids: CASSLGRGGYNEQFF.

In this sample, this clonotype turned up a few times. The chain's CDR3 is CASSFGLEGEKLFF. Written as DNA, the CDR3 is TGTGCCAGTAGTTTCGGGCTCGAGGGGGAAAAACTGTTTTTT. This chain connects TRBV19 to TRBJ1-4; D is perhaps TRBD1 (5 bases). The V and J ends lost 5 bases and 8 bases respectively, with 15 bases between them. CDR1 is LNHDA and CDR2 is SQIVND in the germline V gene (reference sequence). CDR3 length: 14 amino acids.

This clonotype appeared a few times. V usage is TRBV7-3 and J usage is TRBJ2-3; 7 nucleotides line up with TRBD1. V gave up 0 bases and J gave up 2 bases; unmatched junction bases: 2. Germline V gene sequence: CDR1 SGHTA, CDR2 FQGTGA. The CDR3 is 15 residues long. CDR3 sequence: CASSLTGGDTDTQYF. The CDR3 nucleotides are TGTGCCAGCAGCTTAACAGGGGGCGACACAGATACGCAGTATTTT.

This clonotype was seen a handful of times. The rearrangement joins TRBV5-1 to TRBJ1-1, with D possibly TRBD1 on 6 matching bases. CDR1 and CDR2 (germline): SGHRS, YFSETQ. With 4 bases removed from V and 6 bases from J, the gap between germline ends came to 16 bases. The CDR3 runs to 14 residues. CDR3 DNA sequence: TGCGCCAGCAGCCCACAGGGAATCGACGCTGAAGCTTTCTTT. This sequence encodes CASSPQGIDAEAFF.

This clonotype was seen only a few times. The chain employs TRBV3-1 and TRBJ1-1; D gene unclear. The CDR3 has 14 amino acids. The germline gives CDR1 LGHDT, CDR2 YNNKEL (reference sequence). Trimming removed 2 bases from V and 0 bases from J, with 7 bases in between. DNA of the CDR3: TGTGCCAGCAGCCAACGCCAGCTGAACACTGAAGCTTTCTTT. It is translated as CASSQRQLNTEAFF. The full variable domain, with the rest looked up from reference TRBV3-1 and TRBJ1-1, is DTAVSQTPKYLVTQMGNDKSIKCEQNLGHDTMYWYKQDSKKFLKIMFSYNNKELIINETVPNRFSPKSPDKAHLNLHINSLELGDSAVYFCASSQRQLNTEAFFGQGTRLTVV.

The chain combines TRBV19 with TRBJ2-1; 7 bases are a match to TRBD2. With 5 bases clipped from V and 10 bases from J, the junction kept 11 bases outside the gene matches. This CDR3 is 14 amino acids long. Germline V CDR1 and CDR2: LNHDA, SQIVND (reference sequence). The CDR3 reads CASSLRGSSIEQFF. The DNA for the CDR3 is TGTGCCAGTAGTCTGCGGGGGTCGTCTATCGAGCAGTTCTTC. The full variable domain, its missing parts supplied by reference TRBV19 and TRBJ2-1, is DGGITQSPKYLFRKEGQNVTLSCEQNLNHDAMYWYRQDPGQGLRLIYYSQIVNDFQKGDIAEGYSVSREKKESFPLTVTSAQKNPTAFYLCASSLRGSSIEQFFGPGTRLTVL.

The V call is TRBV28, the J call TRBJ2-7, with D possibly being TRBD1 (6 bases). The ends were cut back, 4 bases at V and 3 bases at J, with 13 bases in the middle. The CDR3 is 14 amino acids. Per the germline V gene, CDR1 is MDHEN and CDR2 is SYDVKM. The CDR3 DNA is TGTGCCAGCAGTTCGGCAGGGGTTTTCTACGAGCAGTACGTC. It specifies CASSSAGVFYEQYV.

The chain joins TRBV12-3 or TRBV12-4 to TRBJ1-1; no clear D. The CDR3 has 13 amino acids. The V gene lost 2 bases and the J gene lost 4 bases, with 8 bases spanning the gap. The CDR3 is CASSLTAVTEAFF. CDR3 DNA: TGTGCCAGCAGTTTAACCGCCGTCACTGAAGCTTTCTTT.

A few counts support this clonotype. This rearrangement joins TRBV18 to TRBJ2-1; tentative D call: TRBD1 (6 bases). This CDR3 is 15 amino acids long. Germline-derived CDR1 and CDR2 are KGHSH and LQKENI. V was clipped by 4 bases and J by 4 bases, with 14 bases between them. The CDR3 reads CASSRATGAYNEQFF. CDR3 bases: TGTGCCAGCTCACGAGCGACAGGAGCTTACAATGAGCAGTTCTTC.

This clonotype occurred a few times. This chain connects TRBV7-2 to TRBJ1-2, with D hard to call. Germline CDR1 is SGHTA and CDR2 is FQGNSA. V lost 3 bases and J lost 6, with 11 bases in between. This CDR3 spans 13 amino acids. CDR3 region: CASSFPHLDGYTF. CDR3 DNA sequence: TGTGCCAGCAGCTTCCCCCACTTGGATGGCTACACCTTC. The full variable domain, rest sourced from reference TRBV7-2 and TRBJ1-2, is GAGVSQSPSNKVTEKGKDVELRCDPISGHTALYWYRQSLGQGLEFLIYFQGNSAPDKSGLPSDRFSAERTGGSVSTLTIQRTQQEDSAVYLCASSFPHLDGYTFGSGTRLTVV.

This clonotype was counted a few times. The chain employs TRBV7-2 and TRBJ2-1, with 8 bases fitting TRBD2. This CDR3 contains 17 residues. The V and J ends lost 3 bases and 2 bases, in that order; junction bases with no gene match: 9. Germline V CDR1 and CDR2: SGHTA, FQGNSA. CDR3 in DNA: TGTGCCAGCAGCTTCACAGCGTACGGGGGGGCCTACAATGAGCAGTTCTTC. This codes for CASSFTAYGGAYNEQFF.

Note on this clonotype: A much more abundant neighbour one base away suggests this may be a read error. V usage is TRBV7-3 and J usage is TRBJ2-5; TRBD1 is a possible D gene (6 bases). The germline gives CDR1 SGHTA, CDR2 FQGTGA. This CDR3 comprises 15 residues. CDR3 in DNA: TGTGCCAGCAGCTTAACGGGGGCCAGGGCTGAGACCCAGTGCTTC. This gives the protein CASSLTGARAETQCF.

This clonotype was counted only a few times. The rearrangement links TRBV15 to TRBJ1-2, with no clear D. Per germline, CDR1 LNHNV and CDR2 YYDKDF (reference sequence). V shed 0 bases and J shed 4 bases, with 6 bases lying between them. The CDR3 loop spans 13 amino acids. This chain's CDR3 is CATSRDTPYGYTF. In nucleotides, the CDR3 is TGTGCCACCAGCAGAGATACCCCCTATGGCTACACCTTC.

This clonotype showed up just a few times. CDR3: CASSYGQGVTTIYF. Here the CDR3 DNA reads TGTGCCAGCAGTTACGGGCAGGGGGTTACCACCATATATTTT. The chain recombines TRBV6-5 with TRBJ1-3, with 7 bases matching TRBD1. The CDR3 totals 14 residues. Trimming took 2 bases from V and 9 from J; bases not matched to a gene: 7. CDR1 and CDR2 from the germline V gene are MNHEY and SVGAGI.

The chain recombines TRBV7-6 with TRBJ1-2; unclear D gene. Germline V gene lookup returns CDR1 SGHVS and CDR2 FNYEAQ. CDR3 length: 17 residues. Trimming removed 5 bases at V and 7 bases at J, with 26 bases between. CDR3 DNA: TGTGCCAGCAGCCCCCGAACGGCCCAAGTCCACTATCGTGGCTACACCTTC. Translated, it gives CASSPRTAQVHYRGYTF. The variable domain in full, completed from reference TRBV7-6 and TRBJ1-2, reads GAGVSQSPRYKVTKRGQDVALRCDPISGHVSLYWYRQALGQGPEFLTYFNYEAQQDKSGLPNDRFSAERPEGSISTLTIQRTEQRDSAMYRCASSPRTAQVHYRGYTFGSGTRLTVV.